This TCR beta chain was profiled in a study of T cell changes during pregnancy in multiple sclerosis. V dropped 0 bases and J dropped 4 bases, with 10 bases sitting between them. The germline V gene encodes CDR1 SGHDT and CDR2 YYEEEE. This CDR3 contains 14 residues. Using immunoSEQ multiplex PCR, the repertoire was profiled, and TCRdb retains in-frame clones only, with some absent. Here the sample spans tens of thousands of clones, about 92% being singletons. Sequenced here: CD4+ T cells from peripheral blood mononuclear cells, sampled after pregnancy. This chain connects TRBV5-6 to TRBJ1-2; no definite D call. The clonotype was recovered from a female donor with multiple sclerosis, enrolled in a pregnancy study. In nucleotides, the CDR3 is TGTGCCAGCAGCTTGGCCAGGCAGATCTATGGCTACACCTTC. This gives the protein CASSLARQIYGYTF.